One and the same sample provided the 9 T cell receptor beta chains below, sequenced in a study of blood T cell repertoires in COVID-19. This table comes from immunoSEQ multiplex PCR, and its TCRdb copy is limited to in-frame clones, with some not included. The data show approximately 290,000 clones, around 85% seen once. The sample was peripheral blood. The receptors stem from a human donor with COVID-19, enrolled during active disease. The donor label of this sample is uncertain.

V gene TRBV28 combines with J gene TRBJ1-1, with 7 bases fitting TRBD1. CDR3 length equals 21 residues. Germline trimming cut 7 bases from V and 0 bases from J; bases unmatched to any gene: 26. Germline CDR1 and CDR2: MDHEN and SYDVKM. The CDR3 region is CASTQLFPGGTESGMNTEAFF. The CDR3 DNA reads as TGTGCCAGCACTCAGCTCTTTCCTGGGGGGACAGAATCAGGGATGAACACTGAAGCTTTCTTT.

Only one count was recorded for this clone. This chain uses TRBV6-2 or TRBV6-3 with TRBJ2-7, with 10 bases aligning to TRBD2. Trimming removed 5 bases from V and 6 bases from J; junction bases left unmatched: 7. Germline lookup yields CDR1 MNHEY and CDR2 SVGEGT. CDR3 length: 14 amino acids. In nucleotides, the CDR3 is TGTGCCAGCAGTCGGACTAGCGGAGCTTTCGAGCAGTACTTC. It yields the protein CASSRTSGAFEQYF.

The sample holds a few counts of this clone. This chain uses TRBV6-1 with TRBJ1-3, with 7 bases that match TRBD1. V trimming: 3 bases; J trimming: 0 bases; junction bases outside the gene matches: 5. Germline values: CDR1 MNHNS, CDR2 SASEGT. CDR3 length equals 16 residues. The CDR3 region is CASSERDRDSGNTIYF. The CDR3 DNA reads TGTGCCAGCAGTGAGAGGGACAGAGACTCTGGAAACACCATATATTTT.

The chain links TRBV21-1 to TRBJ2-2; TRBD1, the table's D call, lacks a check against the DNA. TRBV21-1 counts as a pseudogene. This CDR3 has 14 residues. The CDR3 coding sequence is TGTGCCAGCACAAGGACAGGCGCCACCGGGGAGCTGTTTTTT. It specifies CASTRTGATGELFF.

This clone was seen a single time. V gene TRBV27 combines with J gene TRBJ2-1; TRBD1 matches 7 bases. This CDR3 region has 12 residues. Germline V gene sequence: CDR1 MNHEY, CDR2 SMNVEV (reference sequence). V lost 5 bases and J lost 8; bases outside the gene matches: 3. CDR3 coding DNA: TGTGCCAGCAGTGCAGGGGGAGATGAGCAGTTCTTC. It is translated as CASSAGGDEQFF.

The chain combines TRBV5-1 with TRBJ1-3; D may be TRBD1 (5 bases). The CDR3 loop spans 15 amino acids. Germline CDR1 reads SGHRS; CDR2 reads YFSETQ. V was pared by 1 base and J by 2 bases, with 10 bases between. CDR3 region: CASSLPDSAGNTIYF. As DNA, the CDR3 is TGCGCCAGCAGCTTGCCCGACAGTGCTGGAAACACCATATATTTT. Supplemented by reference TRBV5-1 and TRBJ1-3, the full variable domain reads KAGVTQTPRYLIKTRGQQVTLSCSPISGHRSVSWYQQTPGQGLQFLFEYFSETQRNKGNFPGRFSGRQFSNSRSEMNVSTLELGDSALYLCASSLPDSAGNTIYFGEGSWLTVV.

The chain couples TRBV19 to TRBJ1-5; TRBD1 is a possible D gene (6 bases). V was cut by 8 bases and J by 7 bases, with 15 bases left in between. The germline gives CDR1 LNHDA, CDR2 SQIVND (reference sequence). This CDR3 comprises 13 residues. CDR3 amino acids: CASDETGDQPQHF. The CDR3 bases are TGTGCCAGTGATGAGACAGGTGACCAGCCCCAGCATTTT.

This chain uses TRBV7-9 with TRBJ1-2; D ambiguous. Germline lookup yields CDR1 SEHNR and CDR2 FQNEAQ (reference sequence). The V gene lost 2 bases and the J gene lost 3 bases, with 10 bases spanning the gap. The CDR3 spans 14 residues. This CDR3 is CASSLNRFDYGYTF. For the CDR3, the DNA is TGTGCCAGCAGCTTAAACAGATTCGACTATGGCTACACCTTC.

This chain joins TRBV6-2 or TRBV6-3 and TRBJ2-1, with 7 nucleotides matching TRBD2. V dropped 0 bases and J dropped 7; count of bases not matched to a gene: 12. This CDR3 spans 17 amino acids. In germline, CDR1 is MNHEY, CDR2 SVGEGT. DNA of the CDR3: TGTGCCAGCAGTTACTCGAGGACTAGATTGGCGCTTAATGAGCAGTTCTTC. It yields the protein CASSYSRTRLALNEQFF.